These 32 T cell receptor beta chains share one sample of origin, sequenced in a study of cytomegalovirus exposure and HLA in healthy donors. Only in-frame clones appear in the TCRdb table, and some are missing; sequencing was by immunoSEQ multiplex PCR. Of 150,000 to 200,000 clones in the sample, 86% were seen once. The material sequenced was PBMCs. These receptors were taken from a young woman in good health and CMV-seronegative.

The chain combines TRBV5-6 with TRBJ2-1; 10 positions agree with TRBD2. This CDR3 has 19 amino acids. With V trimmed by 4 bases and J by 1 base, 14 bases remained unmatched. Looked up from germline, CDR1 is SGHDT and CDR2 is YYEEEE. The CDR3 spells CASSPLIVLAGSSYNEQFF. CDR3 DNA: TGTGCCAGCAGCCCCCTTATAGTACTAGCGGGGTCATCCTACAATGAGCAGTTCTTC. Drawing the rest from reference TRBV5-6 and TRBJ2-1, the complete variable domain is DAGVTQSPTHLIKTRGQQVTLRCSPKSGHDTVSWYQQALGQGPQFIFQYYEEEERQRGNFPDRFSGHQFPNYSSELNVNALLLGDSALYLCASSPLIVLAGSSYNEQFFGPGTRLTVL.

This clone came up a few times. CDR3 region: CASSLDRTRGYGYTF. As DNA, the CDR3 is TGTGCCAGCAGCTTAGATCGGACCAGGGGATATGGCTACACCTTC. This chain uses TRBV11-2 with TRBJ1-2, with D possibly matching TRBD1 (6 bases). With 0 bases removed from V and 5 bases from J, the gap between germline ends came to 13 bases. Looked up from germline, CDR1 is SGHAT and CDR2 is FQNNGV. The CDR3 has 15 residues.

The rearrangement joins TRBV5-4 to TRBJ2-2; D is unclear. Per germline, CDR1 SGHNT and CDR2 YYREEE (reference sequence). Trimming took 1 base from V and 2 from J, leaving 12 bases between them. The CDR3 has 16 amino acids. The CDR3 coding sequence is TGTGCCAGCAGCTTGCCCAGCCGGAGCAACACCGGGGAGCTGTTTTTT. It codes for CASSLPSRSNTGELFF.

V gene TRBV27 combines with J gene TRBJ2-3, with 12 bases aligning to TRBD2. In germline, CDR1 is MNHEY, CDR2 SMNVEV (reference sequence). The trim removed 4 bases at V and 3 bases at J, leaving 11 bases unmatched. The CDR3 extends over 18 amino acids. CDR3 region: CASSYRLAGALRTDTQYF. The CDR3 DNA reads as TGTGCCAGCAGTTACCGACTAGCGGGAGCGCTCAGGACAGATACGCAGTATTTT.

J is TRBJ1-5 and V is TRBV18, with 7 bases identical to TRBD1. The V segment lost 2 bases and the J segment 8 bases; nucleotides outside the gene matches: 9. CDR3 length: 15 residues. CDR1 and CDR2 (germline): KGHSH, LQKENI. CDR3: CASSPGVRGQEPQHF. The DNA of the CDR3 is TGTGCCAGCTCACCAGGAGTAAGGGGGCAAGAGCCCCAGCATTTT.

This rearrangement joins TRBV2 to TRBJ1-2; 10 positions agree with TRBD1. V gave up 6 bases and J gave up 5 bases; unmatched junction bases: 6. Germline CDR1 is SNHLY and CDR2 is FYNNEI. There are 14 residues in the CDR3. CDR3 sequence (DNA): TGTGCCAGCAGCGAGAGACAGGGGGCGTATGGCTACACCTTC. The encoded protein is CASSERQGAYGYTF.

The chain couples TRBV7-8 to TRBJ2-5; D ambiguous. The CDR3 length is 13 residues. Between the trimmed V and J ends, which lost 0 bases and 1 base, there was a span of 3 bases. Germline V gene sequence: CDR1 SGHVS, CDR2 FQNEAQ. DNA of the CDR3: TGTGCCAGCAGCTTAGCGCCCCAAGAGACCCAGTACTTC. Protein sequence: CASSLAPQETQYF.

In its sample, this clone was seen a few times. The rearrangement links TRBV28 to TRBJ1-2; D perhaps matches TRBD1 (5 bases). The ends were cut back, 3 bases at V and 4 bases at J, with 15 bases in the middle. CDR3 length equals 15 residues. CDR1 and CDR2 from the germline V gene are MDHEN and SYDVKM. CDR3 nucleotide sequence: TGTGCCAGCAGTTTCCGTCCAGGGACGGCCTATGGCTACACCTTC. The encoded protein is CASSFRPGTAYGYTF.

This clone was recorded a few times. The chain has TRBV19 and TRBJ2-7; tentative D call: TRBD2 (5 bases). Germline V lookup: CDR1 LNHDA, CDR2 SQIVND (reference sequence). The germline V and J ends were trimmed by 4 bases and 2 bases, with 9 bases remaining between them. The CDR3 spans 13 residues. In nucleotides, the CDR3 is TGTGCCAGTAGTAAAGGACTCGCCTACGAGCAGTACTTC. Its protein is CASSKGLAYEQYF.

This clone has a single count. This chain links TRBV9 with TRBJ1-1; tentative D call: TRBD1 (6 bases). The ends were cut back, 4 bases at V and 4 bases at J, with 17 bases in the middle. The germline gives CDR1 SGDLS, CDR2 YYNGEE. The CDR3 is 15 residues long. The CDR3 is CASSPDPVRGTEAFF. DNA for the CDR3: TGTGCCAGCAGCCCGGACCCCGTCAGGGGCACTGAAGCTTTCTTT. The whole variable domain, remainder taken from reference TRBV9 and TRBJ1-1, is DSGVTQTPKHLITATGQRVTLRCSPRSGDLSVYWYQQSLDQGLQFLIQYYNGEERAKGNILERFSAQQFPDLHSELNLSSLELGDSALYFCASSPDPVRGTEAFFGQGTRLTVV.

V usage is TRBV9 and J usage is TRBJ2-3; TRBD2 matches 7 bases. Germline CDR1 and CDR2: SGDLS and YYNGEE. The CDR3 has 15 residues. V gave up 1 base and J gave up 6 bases; unmatched junction bases: 8. DNA for the CDR3: TGTGCCAGCAGCGTATCCTGGCGGGAGCTGGATACGCAGTATTTT. It specifies CASSVSWRELDTQYF.

V usage is TRBV6-6 and J usage is TRBJ1-5; weak D call: TRBD1 (6 bases). Trimming stripped 7 bases from V and 4 bases from J, with 11 bases between. Germline values: CDR1 MNHNY, CDR2 SVGAGI (reference sequence). CDR3 size: 13 residues. The chain's CDR3 is CASIEDSNQPQHF. The CDR3 DNA is TGTGCCAGCATCGAGGACAGTAATCAGCCCCAGCATTTT.

This chain connects TRBV18 to TRBJ2-7; D is uncertain. Per the germline V gene, CDR1 is KGHSH and CDR2 is LQKENI. The CDR3 totals 10 residues. The ends were cut back, 5 bases at V and 3 bases at J, with 2 bases in the middle. The CDR3 loop is CASSVYEQYF. DNA of the CDR3: TGTGCCAGCTCAGTCTACGAGCAGTACTTC.

The chain combines TRBV4-2 with TRBJ1-2, with 7 bases aligning to TRBD1. Germline loops: CDR1 LGHNA, CDR2 YNFKEQ. The CDR3 has 14 amino acids. The J segment lost 4 bases and the V segment lost 0 bases, leaving 2 bases of the junction unmatched. CDR3 in DNA: TGTGCCAGCAGCCAAGAGGGACAGAGCTATGGCTACACCTTC. The encoded protein is CASSQEGQSYGYTF.

The chain is built from TRBV6-1 and TRBJ2-1, with TRBD2 as a possible D gene (5 bases). Germline V gives CDR1 MNHNS, CDR2 SASEGT. V was shortened by 8 bases and J by 7 bases, with 15 bases between the two germline ends. This CDR3 is 13 amino acids long. CDR3 in amino acids: CASGLSLENEQFF. The DNA for the CDR3 is TGTGCCAGCGGACTCTCCCTGGAAAATGAGCAGTTCTTC.

The rearrangement uses TRBV29-1 and TRBJ1-4; D gene ambiguous. The CDR3 is 10 residues long. CDR1 is SQVTM, CDR2 ANQGSEA, per germline. With 3 bases removed from V and 8 bases from J, the gap between germline ends came to 4 bases. The CDR3 protein is CSVESEKLFF. The CDR3 region has the DNA TGCAGCGTTGAGAGCGAAAAACTGTTTTTT.

The CDR3 nucleotides are TGCGCCAGCAGCCAAGATCTTCGTAGCGGGGGCCTCTATGGCTACACCTTC. It translates to CASSQDLRSGGLYGYTF. The V call is TRBV4-3, the J call TRBJ1-2; D possibly corresponds to TRBD1 (6 bases). The V gene's germline CDR1 is LGHNA and CDR2 YSLEER. This CDR3 contains 17 residues. V was pared by 0 bases and J by 4 bases, with 18 bases between.

Comments on this clone: Other nucleotide sequences in the sample specify the same CDR3. V is TRBV18 and J is TRBJ1-2; perhaps TRBD1 as D (5 bases). V lost 3 bases and J lost 2, with 7 bases in between. Germline CDR1 reads KGHSH; CDR2 reads LQKENI. The CDR3 has 13 amino acids. CDR3 sequence (DNA): TGTGCCAGCTCACCGGGACGCAACTATGGCTACACCTTC. Protein sequence: CASSPGRNYGYTF.

This clone occurred a few times. The chain employs TRBV6-1 and TRBJ1-2; the match to TRBD1 covers 9 bases. CDR3 size: 16 residues. CDR1 and CDR2 from the germline V gene are MNHNS and SASEGT. The ends lost 4 bases at V and 7 bases at J; junction bases unmatched: 13. CDR3 in amino acids: CASSVSVAGGQGGYTF. The CDR3 nucleotides read TGTGCCAGCAGTGTTTCCGTGGCAGGGGGACAGGGTGGCTACACCTTC.

The J gene is TRBJ1-2, the V gene TRBV7-9, with a weak D call TRBD1 (5 bases). Germline CDR1 SEHNR, CDR2 FQNEAQ (reference sequence). This CDR3 contains 13 residues. Trimming pared 4 bases from V and 8 bases from J, leaving 14 bases between. This CDR3 is CASSSGAGNGYTF. CDR3 DNA sequence: TGTGCCAGCAGCTCCGGGGCAGGGAACGGCTACACCTTC.

This clone showed up just once. The chain joins TRBV9 to TRBJ1-3; TRBD1 is a possible D gene (5 bases). The CDR3 covers 14 residues. The V end lost 4 bases, the J end lost 4 bases, and 12 bases lay between the germline ends. In germline, CDR1 is SGDLS, CDR2 YYNGEE. The CDR3 sequence: CASSQGRRGNTIYF. CDR3 nucleotide sequence: TGTGCCAGCAGCCAGGGTCGTAGAGGAAACACCATATATTTT.

V usage is TRBV20-1 and J usage is TRBJ2-3; no reliable D call. In germline, CDR1 is DFQATT, CDR2 SNEGSKA (reference sequence). Trimming stripped 5 bases from V and 4 bases from J, with 7 bases between. The CDR3 is 11 amino acids. The CDR3 bases are TGCAGTGCTCACACTTCAGATACGCAGTATTTT. The encoded protein is CSAHTSDTQYF.

The chain links TRBV19 to TRBJ1-2; unclear D gene. The CDR3 contains 13 residues. CDR1 is LNHDA and CDR2 is SQIVND in the germline V gene (reference sequence). The V and J ends lost 1 base and 5 bases respectively, with 8 bases between them. The CDR3 nucleotides read TGTGCCAGTAGTATAGTAGAAGGGTATGGCTACACCTTC. Its protein product is CASSIVEGYGYTF.

This clone was recorded only once. J is TRBJ1-6 and V is TRBV10-3; maybe TRBD1 (6 bases). CDR3 size: 16 residues. Germline V CDR1 and CDR2: ENHRY, SYGVKD. Trimming pared 0 bases from V and 7 bases from J, leaving 13 bases between. This chain's CDR3 is CAISESRGALNSPLHF. The CDR3 nucleotides are TGTGCCATCAGTGAGTCTCGGGGGGCCTTAAATTCACCCCTCCACTTT.

This clone has only one observation. The chain has TRBV15 and TRBJ2-7; 10 bases align to TRBD1. This CDR3 contains 14 residues. Trimming removed 3 bases from V and 7 bases from J; junction bases left unmatched: 6. Germline V gene sequence: CDR1 LNHNV, CDR2 YYDKDF (reference sequence). This CDR3 reads CATSRRQGAREQYF. In DNA, the CDR3 is TGTGCCACCAGCAGGCGACAGGGGGCGAGGGAGCAGTACTTC.

The chain uses TRBV5-1 and TRBJ2-7; 7 nucleotides agree with TRBD2. Trimming at V came to 0 bases and at J to 0 bases, leaving 3 bases not matched to a gene. Germline V gene lookup returns CDR1 SGHRS and CDR2 YFSETQ. The CDR3 is made up of 15 amino acids. The CDR3 protein is CASSLAWTSSYEQYF. As DNA, the CDR3 is TGCGCCAGCAGCTTGGCCTGGACTAGCTCCTACGAGCAGTACTTC. The full variable domain, with the rest looked up from reference TRBV5-1 and TRBJ2-7, is KAGVTQTPRYLIKTRGQQVTLSCSPISGHRSVSWYQQTPGQGLQFLFEYFSETQRNKGNFPGRFSGRQFSNSRSEMNVSTLELGDSALYLCASSLAWTSSYEQYFGPGTRLTVT.

This chain uses TRBV7-2 with TRBJ2-7, with D hard to call. Germline V gives CDR1 SGHTA, CDR2 FQGNSA. V gave up 0 bases and J gave up 6 bases, with 18 bases separating them. This CDR3 has 16 residues. The CDR3 DNA reads TGTGCCAGCAGCTTAGCCGGCAAAGATTATGAGTCCGAGCAGTACTTC. As protein: CASSLAGKDYESEQYF.

This clone was detected once. The chain combines TRBV4-3 with TRBJ2-1, with 8 bases that match TRBD1. V shed 1 base and J 5 bases; nucleotides not matched to a gene: 4. Germline values: CDR1 LGHNA, CDR2 YSLEER. The CDR3 contains 15 residues. DNA for the CDR3: TGCGCCAGCAGCCAAGGGACAGGGTGGGACAATGAGCAGTTCTTC. Protein sequence: CASSQGTGWDNEQFF.

The J gene is TRBJ2-1, the V gene TRBV5-6; 7 nucleotides line up with TRBD2. The V gene end was trimmed by 2 bases and the J gene end by 6 bases; junction bases not matched to a gene: 5. Germline CDR1 is SGHDT and CDR2 is YYEEEE. The CDR3 contains 14 residues. DNA for the CDR3: TGTGCCAGCAGCTTTCCGGGACTAAGCAATGAGCAGTTCTTC. This gives the protein CASSFPGLSNEQFF. The full variable domain, in which reference TRBV5-6 and TRBJ2-1 provide the parts outside the CDR3, is DAGVTQSPTHLIKTRGQQVTLRCSPKSGHDTVSWYQQALGQGPQFIFQYYEEEERQRGNFPDRFSGHQFPNYSSELNVNALLLGDSALYLCASSFPGLSNEQFFGPGTRLTVL.

The chain combines TRBV19 with TRBJ2-7, with D maybe TRBD2 (5 bases). This CDR3 is 14 amino acids long. Trimming pared 1 base from V and 2 bases from J, leaving 9 bases between. Germline CDR1 is LNHDA and CDR2 is SQIVND (reference sequence). The CDR3 spells CASSIAGSTYEQYF. In DNA form, the CDR3 reads TGTGCCAGTAGTATAGCGGGGTCTACCTACGAGCAGTACTTC.

This clone was seen a single time. The J gene is TRBJ2-7, the V gene TRBV4-2, with TRBD2 matching over 7 bases. This CDR3 has 15 amino acids. Germline V gives CDR1 LGHNA, CDR2 YNFKEQ. Germline trimming cut 4 bases from V and 0 bases from J; bases unmatched to any gene: 6. The CDR3 loop reads CASSPRLAASYEQYF. DNA of the CDR3: TGTGCCAGCAGCCCTCGCCTAGCGGCCTCCTACGAGCAGTACTTC.

The CDR3 sequence is CASSLGFLGEGFNYGYTF. DNA for the CDR3: TGTGCCAGCAGCTTAGGGTTTCTGGGTGAGGGGTTCAACTATGGCTACACCTTC. The chain employs TRBV7-8 and TRBJ1-2, with D perhaps matching TRBD1 (5 bases). Looked up from germline, CDR1 is SGHVS and CDR2 is FQNEAQ. The CDR3 contains 18 residues. V dropped 1 base and J dropped 2 bases, with 20 bases sitting between them.